This TCR beta chain was captured by sequencing in a study of T cells in Graves' hyperthyroidism and ophthalmopathy (dated by TCRdb to about 2019). About the study as a whole: Peripheral blood was collected at initial diagnosis, before any treatment. The paper reports TCR Vbeta CDR3 sequencing of approximately 140 peripheral blood samples: approximately 41 ophthalmopathy, under 80 hyperthyroidism and 17 progressor patients. Thyroid tissue and blood T-cell repertoires from about 6 Graves' hyperthyroidism patients were also compared in the study. For training and testing, the 95 to 100 patients in the discovery cohort were randomly divided in a 7:3 ratio. Following sampling, methimazole starting at 30 mg daily was given to hyperthyroidism patients, and high-dose intravenous methylprednisolone was given to ophthalmopathy patients. Prospective prediction of ophthalmopathy was tested in an independent validation cohort consisting of 18 hyperthyroidism patients and 17 patients who later progressed to ophthalmopathy. To identify TCR V-J signatures that set the groups apart, the researchers used a discovery cohort of 100 patients, made up of 40 to 45 with Graves' ophthalmopathy and approximately 57 with stable Graves' hyperthyroidism. Overall study outcomes, separate from this receptor: Blood samples also contained most of the expanded thyroid clonotypes (frequency above 0.001), which suggests that blood repertoires may reflect thyroid immune responses. No statistical method was used to fix the sample size in advance, and group allocation was not hidden from the investigators. In validation, the model predicted progression to ophthalmopathy with around 71% sensitivity and approximately 74% specificity, a median of 6.5 months before onset. In cross-validation, a model built on a 13 V-J signature told ophthalmopathy apart from stable hyperthyroidism with less than 90% sensitivity and 81% to 82% specificity, and in testing the same model reached 80%/75%.

In its sample, this clonotype was seen many times. What antigen it recognizes has not been identified. The input lacks base qualities; no much larger clone sits a single base away. The TCR beta CDR3 regions were amplified from the RNA transcripts. A first-round RT-PCR of the TCR CDR3 used the HTBI primer set with the Qiagen OneStep RT-PCR kit. The libraries were constructed in a second round of multiplex PCR and then size-selected and purified. Sequencing of the libraries was done on an Illumina HiSeq2000 using paired-end 100 bp reads. From the authors' description of their analysis: Raw data were processed with SOAPnuke, discarding reads with adapters, uncalled bases, mean Phred below 15, or no exact constant-primer or identifier match. COPE v1.2.5 was used to merge high-quality paired reads, and clonotypes were defined as unique nucleotide sequences. MiTCR v1.1 was used to align the clonotypes against IMGT TRBV, TRBD and TRBJ reference segments. The analysis included only V-J combinations with a frequency above 0.0001, which together covered more than 99% of the repertoires. A TCS score was defined as the ratio between F50 (clonal expansion) and ExV (chaos), using BLOSUM62-based TCRdist between CDR3 peptides within each V-J. Welch's t-statistics and random forest reduced 500 to 550 V-J features to around 14, which were used in a naive Bayes classifier (R e1071). TCRdb took the public reads, trimmed them with fastp at Q25, ran MiXCR for clone calling and kept in-frame beta chains. CDR3 protein sequences are deduplicated, and each keeps its most common genes and DNA. These V and J calls originate from TCRdb's pipeline instead of the authors' own analysis. Within this sample are 350,000 to 400,000 distinct CDR3 sequences, with 19% of them counted one time only. The top ten constitute around 4% of the sample.

A patient counted as having stable Graves' hyperthyroidism if no progression to ophthalmopathy occurred over 18 months of follow-up. Hyperthyroidism patients were newly diagnosed, with disease duration under 2 months, and aged 18 to 65 years. Any patient with an uncontrolled infection, another autoimmune disease, pregnancy or lactation was excluded. Diagnoses were established on the basis of clinical symptoms, serum thyroxine and TRAb, thyroid ultrasound, and orbital computed tomography. PBMCs were separated from 8 to 10 ml of fresh peripheral blood using Ficoll-Paque density gradient centrifugation. Total RNA was extracted with Trizol reagent, and quality was checked on an Agilent 2100 Bioanalyzer. The material sequenced was blood. The sequence derives from a woman aged 18-29 years with Graves' hyperthyroidism.

The DNA sequence follows: TGTGCCAGCAGTTTAGCGGGGTGGAGTCAGCCCCAGCATTTT. Its translation is CASSLAGWSQPQHF. The sequence joins TRBV28 to TRBJ1-5; no D gene can be assigned with confidence. Reading the germline V gene gives CDR1 MDHEN and CDR2 SYDVKM. V lost 2 bases and J lost 6 bases; the stretch between them is 11 bases long. From cysteine to phenylalanine, the CDR3 is 14 amino acids long. Of all the DNA, just the CDR3 is kept, 42 bases in frame from base 1.